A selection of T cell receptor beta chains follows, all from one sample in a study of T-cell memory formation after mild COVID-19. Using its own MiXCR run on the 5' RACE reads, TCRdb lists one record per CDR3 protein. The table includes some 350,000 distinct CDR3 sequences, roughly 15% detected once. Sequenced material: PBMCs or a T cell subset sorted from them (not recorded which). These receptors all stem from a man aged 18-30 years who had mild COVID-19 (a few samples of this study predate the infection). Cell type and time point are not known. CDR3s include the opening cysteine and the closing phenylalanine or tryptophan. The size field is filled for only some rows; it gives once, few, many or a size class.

CDR3: CASSSDRVVVSEQFF; J: TRBJ2-1; V: TRBV5-1; length: 15; size: -
CDR3: CASSLGLLAGVGEQYF; J: TRBJ2-7; V: TRBV7-9; length: 16; size: -
CDR3: CASSSRSGNTEAFF; J: TRBJ1-1; V: TRBV11-2; length: 14; size: -
CDR3: CASSPSLAGYEQYF; J: TRBJ2-7; V: TRBV6-5; length: 14; size: few
CDR3: CATSDSQGATDTQYF; J: TRBJ2-3; V: TRBV24-1; length: 15; size: many
CDR3: CASSQDGGIFETQYF; J: TRBJ2-5; V: TRBV4-3; length: 15; size: -
CDR3: CASSLAVGGINQPQHF; J: TRBJ1-5; V: TRBV7-8; length: 16; size: -
CDR3: CSARTSGGAGELFF; J: TRBJ2-2; V: TRBV20-1; length: 14; size: -
CDR3: CASSRDRARYNSPLHF; J: TRBJ1-6; V: TRBV5-6; length: 16; size: -
CDR3: CASSLEISGSGANVLTF; J: TRBJ2-6; V: TRBV5-1; length: 17; size: -
CDR3: CASSLEFVRLLNTGELFF; J: TRBJ2-2; V: TRBV7-2; length: 18; size: -
CDR3: CASSAPAGNHGYTF; J: TRBJ1-2; V: TRBV9; length: 14; size: few
CDR3: CASSLTGTGIHEQYF; J: TRBJ2-7; V: TRBV7-3; length: 15; size: -
CDR3: CASSTHSDGELFF; J: TRBJ2-2; V: TRBV6-5; length: 13; size: -
CDR3: CASSYRDWGGQETQYF; J: TRBJ2-5; V: TRBV6-5; length: 16; size: -
CDR3: CASMGNYGYTF; J: TRBJ1-2; V: TRBV6-2/TRBV6-3; length: 11; size: -
CDR3: CASSAFGEQYF; J: TRBJ2-7; V: TRBV19; length: 11; size: few
CDR3: CASSWGPGGGTEAFF; J: TRBJ1-1; V: TRBV5-5; length: 15; size: few
CDR3: CASSLSGGGWKPQHF; J: TRBJ1-5; V: TRBV7-8; length: 15; size: -
CDR3: CASSSYSGGQYNEQFF; J: TRBJ2-1; V: TRBV6-5; length: 16; size: -
CDR3: CATSDMTGSAGELFF; J: TRBJ2-2; V: TRBV24-1; length: 15; size: -
CDR3: CASSPSGGAAETQYF; J: TRBJ2-5; V: TRBV7-2; length: 15; size: -